Presented here are 2 T cell receptor beta chains from one specimen sequenced in a study of T-cell reconstitution after alpha-beta-depleted transplantation in children (dated by TCRdb to about 2016). Libraries were built with PCR. The sequencer listed for this sample is Illumina HiSeq 2500. TCR library preparation used molecular barcoding, with unique molecular identifiers applied to normalize quantification of the TCRbeta repertoire. Using fastp trimming at Q25 and MiXCR clonotype assembly, TCRdb reanalyzed the public sequencing data and kept in-frame beta chains. A single entry per CDR3 protein holds the most common genes and DNA from its merged rows. The sample profile shows 450,000 to 550,000 distinct CDR3 sequences; 9.5% to 12% of them were found once. Approximately 14% of the sample lies in the top ten. The meaning of the sample's treatment or condition label: allogeneic hematopoietic cell transplantation with graft depleted of TCRalphabeta T cells and CD19 B cells.

The sample consisted of PBMCs, mostly from graft donor cells, taken 180 days after TCRalphabeta/CD19-depleted stem cell transplant. The origin of the receptors is a female patient younger than 10 who had a stem cell transplant for aplastic anemia, so the T cells may come from the graft donor.

V usage is TRBV20-1 and J usage is TRBJ2-7, with unresolved D. The V gene lost 3 bases and the J gene lost 5 bases, with 20 bases spanning the gap. The CDR3 has 15 amino acids. CDR1 DFQATT and CDR2 SNEGSKA come from the germline V gene (reference sequence). Here the CDR3 reads CSARAPFPHGDEQYV. CDR3 coding DNA: TGCAGTGCTAGGGCGCCATTCCCCCATGGCGACGAGCAGTACGTC.

The chain links TRBV4-3 to TRBJ1-2; D may be TRBD1 (5 bases). This CDR3 is 18 amino acids long. Looked up from germline, CDR1 is LGHNA and CDR2 is YSLEER. Between the trimmed V and J ends, which lost 0 bases and 3 bases, there was a span of 20 bases. The CDR3 spells CASSQEVSSRDRDYGYTF. The CDR3 region has the DNA TGCGCCAGCAGCCAAGAGGTTTCTAGCCGGGACCGCGACTATGGCTACACCTTC.